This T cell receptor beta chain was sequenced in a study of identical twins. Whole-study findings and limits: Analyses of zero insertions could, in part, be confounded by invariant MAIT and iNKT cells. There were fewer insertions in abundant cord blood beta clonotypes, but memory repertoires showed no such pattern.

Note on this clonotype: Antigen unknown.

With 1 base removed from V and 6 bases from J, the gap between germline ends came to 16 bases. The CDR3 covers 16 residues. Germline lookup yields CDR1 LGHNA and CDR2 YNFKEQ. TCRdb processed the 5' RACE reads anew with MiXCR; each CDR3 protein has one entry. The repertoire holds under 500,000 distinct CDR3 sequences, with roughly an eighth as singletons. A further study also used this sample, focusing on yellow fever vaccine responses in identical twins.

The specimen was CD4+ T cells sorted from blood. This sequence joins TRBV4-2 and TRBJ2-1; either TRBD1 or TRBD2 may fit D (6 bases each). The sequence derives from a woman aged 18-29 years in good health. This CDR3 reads CASSQVLGLRGNEQFF. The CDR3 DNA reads TGTGCCAGCAGCCAAGTCTTGGGACTCAGGGGCAATGAGCAGTTCTTC.